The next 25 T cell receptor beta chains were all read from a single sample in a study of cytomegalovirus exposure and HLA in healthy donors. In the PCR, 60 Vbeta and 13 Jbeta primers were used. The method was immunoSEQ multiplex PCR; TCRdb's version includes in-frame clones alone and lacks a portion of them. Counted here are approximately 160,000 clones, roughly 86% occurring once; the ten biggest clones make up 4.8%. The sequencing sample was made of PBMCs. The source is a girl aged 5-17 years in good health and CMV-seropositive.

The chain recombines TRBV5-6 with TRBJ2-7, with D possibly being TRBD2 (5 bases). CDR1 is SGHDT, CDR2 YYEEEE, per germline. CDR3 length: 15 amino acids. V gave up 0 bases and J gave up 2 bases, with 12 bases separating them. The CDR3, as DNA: TGTGCCAGCAGCTTGGGTGGTCTGGGAGCCTACGAGCAGTACTTC. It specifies CASSLGGLGAYEQYF.

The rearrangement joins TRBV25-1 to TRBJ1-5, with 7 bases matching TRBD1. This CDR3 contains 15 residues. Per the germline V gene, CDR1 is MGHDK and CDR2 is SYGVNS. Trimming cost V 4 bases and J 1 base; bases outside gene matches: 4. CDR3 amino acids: CASSGPGQSNQPQHF. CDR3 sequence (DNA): TGTGCCAGCAGTGGCCCGGGACAGAGCAATCAGCCCCAGCATTTT.

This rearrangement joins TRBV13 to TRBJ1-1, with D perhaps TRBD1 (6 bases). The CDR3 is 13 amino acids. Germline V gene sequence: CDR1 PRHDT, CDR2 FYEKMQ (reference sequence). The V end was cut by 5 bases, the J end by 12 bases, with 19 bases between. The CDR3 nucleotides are TGTGCCAGCAGCCCCCGGGACACCCGTGTACCTTTCTTT. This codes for CASSPRDTRVPFF.

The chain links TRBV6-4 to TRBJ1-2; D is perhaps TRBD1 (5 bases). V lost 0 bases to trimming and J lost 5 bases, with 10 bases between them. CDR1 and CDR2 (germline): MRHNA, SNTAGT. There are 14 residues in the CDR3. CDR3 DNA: TGTGCCAGCAGTGACTCGGCAGGGAAATATGGCTACACCTTC. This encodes CASSDSAGKYGYTF.

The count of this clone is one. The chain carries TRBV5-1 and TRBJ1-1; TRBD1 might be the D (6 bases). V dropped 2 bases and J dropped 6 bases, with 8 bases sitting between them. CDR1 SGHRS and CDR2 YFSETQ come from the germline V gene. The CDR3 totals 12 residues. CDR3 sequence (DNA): TGCGCCAGCAGCTTAACAGGGTCTGAAGCTTTCTTT. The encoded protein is CASSLTGSEAFF. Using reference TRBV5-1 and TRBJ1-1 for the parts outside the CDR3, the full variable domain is KAGVTQTPRYLIKTRGQQVTLSCSPISGHRSVSWYQQTPGQGLQFLFEYFSETQRNKGNFPGRFSGRQFSNSRSEMNVSTLELGDSALYLCASSLTGSEAFFGQGTRLTVV.

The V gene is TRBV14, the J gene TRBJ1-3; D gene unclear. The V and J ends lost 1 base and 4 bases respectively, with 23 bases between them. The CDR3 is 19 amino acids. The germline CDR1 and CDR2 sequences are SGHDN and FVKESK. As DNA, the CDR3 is TGTGCCAGCAGCCAAGCCTCAGTTCTTGAGGCTCCGGGGGGAAACACCATATATTTT. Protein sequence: CASSQASVLEAPGGNTIYF.

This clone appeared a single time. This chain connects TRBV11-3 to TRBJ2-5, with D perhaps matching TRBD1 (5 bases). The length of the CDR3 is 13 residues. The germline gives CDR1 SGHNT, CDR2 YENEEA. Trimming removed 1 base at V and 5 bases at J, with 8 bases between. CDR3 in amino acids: CASSLAGLETQYF. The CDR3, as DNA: TGTGCCAGCAGCTTAGCAGGGTTGGAGACCCAGTACTTC.

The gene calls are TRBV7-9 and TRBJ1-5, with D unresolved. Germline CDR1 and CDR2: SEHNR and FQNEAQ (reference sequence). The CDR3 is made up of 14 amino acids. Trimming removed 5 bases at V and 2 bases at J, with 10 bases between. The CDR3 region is CASSLNEGNQPQHF. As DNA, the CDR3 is TGTGCCAGCAGCCTGAATGAGGGCAATCAGCCCCAGCATTTT.

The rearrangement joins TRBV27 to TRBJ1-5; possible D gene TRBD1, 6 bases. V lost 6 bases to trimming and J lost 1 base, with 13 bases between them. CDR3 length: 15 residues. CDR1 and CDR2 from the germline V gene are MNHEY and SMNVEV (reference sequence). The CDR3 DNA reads TGTGCCAGCAGACTACAGGGCTTGAGCAATCAGCCCCAGCATTTT. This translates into CASRLQGLSNQPQHF.

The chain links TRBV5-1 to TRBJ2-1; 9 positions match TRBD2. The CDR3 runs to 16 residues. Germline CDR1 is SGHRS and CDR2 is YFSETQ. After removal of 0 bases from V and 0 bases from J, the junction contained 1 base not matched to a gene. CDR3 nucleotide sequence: TGCGCCAGCAGCTTGGAACTAGCGGGCTCCTACAATGAGCAGTTCTTC. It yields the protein CASSLELAGSYNEQFF.

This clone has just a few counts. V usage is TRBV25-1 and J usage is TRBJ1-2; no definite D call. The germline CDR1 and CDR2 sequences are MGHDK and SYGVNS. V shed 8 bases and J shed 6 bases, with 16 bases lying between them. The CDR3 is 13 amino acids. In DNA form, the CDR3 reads TGTGCCAGCCGTCCGTTAAAATCGGATGGCTACACCTTC. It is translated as CASRPLKSDGYTF.

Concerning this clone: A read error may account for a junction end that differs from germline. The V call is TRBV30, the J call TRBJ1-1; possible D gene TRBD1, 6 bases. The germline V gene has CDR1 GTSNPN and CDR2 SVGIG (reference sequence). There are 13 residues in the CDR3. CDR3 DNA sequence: TGTGCCTGGAGTGTACAAAGGGACACTGAAGCCTTCTTT. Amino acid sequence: CAWSVQRDTEAFF. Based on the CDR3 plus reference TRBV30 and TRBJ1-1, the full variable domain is SQTIHQWPATLVQPVGSPLSLECTVEGTSNPNLYWYRQAAGRGLQLLFYSVGIGQISSEVPQNLSASRPQDRQFILSSKKLLLSDSGFYLCAWSVQRDTEAFFGQGTRLTVV.

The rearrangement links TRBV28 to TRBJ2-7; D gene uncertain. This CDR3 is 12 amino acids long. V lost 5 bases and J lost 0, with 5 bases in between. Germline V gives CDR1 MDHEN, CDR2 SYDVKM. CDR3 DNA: TGTGCCAGCAGTCCCCGCTCCTACGAGCAGTACTTC. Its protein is CASSPRSYEQYF.

DNA of the CDR3: TGTGCCAGCAGTGAATATAAGGGGCTCTCAACTAATGAAAAACTGTTTTTT. Its translation is CASSEYKGLSTNEKLFF. The chain joins TRBV25-1 to TRBJ1-4; TRBD1 is a possible D gene (5 bases). Trimming pared 0 bases from V and 0 bases from J, leaving 11 bases between. Germline CDR1 is MGHDK and CDR2 is SYGVNS. This CDR3 comprises 17 residues.

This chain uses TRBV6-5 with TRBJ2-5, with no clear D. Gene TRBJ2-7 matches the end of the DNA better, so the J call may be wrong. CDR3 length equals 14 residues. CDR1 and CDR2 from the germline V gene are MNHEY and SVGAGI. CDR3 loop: CASSRERDIYEQYF. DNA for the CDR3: TGTGCCAGCAGTCGAGAACGTGACATCTACGAGCAGTACTTC.

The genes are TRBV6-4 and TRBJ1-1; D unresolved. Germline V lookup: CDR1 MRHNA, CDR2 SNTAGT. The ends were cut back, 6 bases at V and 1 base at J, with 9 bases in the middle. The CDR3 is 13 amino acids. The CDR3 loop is CASRPAENTEAFF. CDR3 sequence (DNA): TGTGCCAGCAGGCCCGCAGAGAACACTGAAGCTTTCTTT.

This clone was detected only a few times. CDR3 amino acids: CASSLALGPGDLSAQYF. The CDR3 coding sequence is TGTGCCAGCAGCTTAGCCCTAGGTCCGGGGGACCTTTCGGCCCAGTACTTC. The chain combines TRBV11-3 with TRBJ2-5; D might be TRBD2 (6 bases). This CDR3 is 17 amino acids long. V gave up 1 base and J gave up 9 bases, with 24 bases separating them. Germline V lookup: CDR1 SGHNT, CDR2 YENEEA.

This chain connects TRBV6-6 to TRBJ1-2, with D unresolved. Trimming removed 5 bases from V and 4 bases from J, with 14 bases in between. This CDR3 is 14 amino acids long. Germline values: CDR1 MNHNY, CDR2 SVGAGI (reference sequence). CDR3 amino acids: CASSIGDGFYGYTF. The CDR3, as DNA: TGTGCCAGCAGTATCGGAGACGGGTTCTATGGCTACACCTTC.

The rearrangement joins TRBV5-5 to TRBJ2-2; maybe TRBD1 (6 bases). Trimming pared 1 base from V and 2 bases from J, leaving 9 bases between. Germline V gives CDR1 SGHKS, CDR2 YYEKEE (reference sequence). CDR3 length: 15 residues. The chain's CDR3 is CASSLTGINTGELFF. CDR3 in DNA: TGTGCCAGCAGCTTGACAGGGATAAACACCGGGGAGCTGTTTTTT. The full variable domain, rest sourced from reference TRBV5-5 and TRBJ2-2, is DAGVTQSPTHLIKTRGQQVTLRCSPISGHKSVSWYQQVLGQGPQFIFQYYEKEERGRGNFPDRFSARQFPNYSSELNVNALLLGDSALYLCASSLTGINTGELFFGEGSRLTVL.

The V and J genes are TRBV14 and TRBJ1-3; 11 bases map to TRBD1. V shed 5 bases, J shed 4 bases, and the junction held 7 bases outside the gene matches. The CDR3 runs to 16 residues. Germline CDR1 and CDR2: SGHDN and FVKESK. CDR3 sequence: CASSKRTGGAGNTIYF. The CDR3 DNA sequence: TGTGCCAGCAGCAAACGGACAGGGGGCGCCGGAAACACCATATATTTT.

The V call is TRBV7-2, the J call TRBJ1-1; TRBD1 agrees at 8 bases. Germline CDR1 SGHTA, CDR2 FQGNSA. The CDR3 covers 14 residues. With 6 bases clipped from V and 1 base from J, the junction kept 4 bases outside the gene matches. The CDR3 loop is CASRYGQGNTEAFF. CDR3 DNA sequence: TGTGCCAGCAGATACGGACAGGGGAACACTGAAGCTTTCTTT.

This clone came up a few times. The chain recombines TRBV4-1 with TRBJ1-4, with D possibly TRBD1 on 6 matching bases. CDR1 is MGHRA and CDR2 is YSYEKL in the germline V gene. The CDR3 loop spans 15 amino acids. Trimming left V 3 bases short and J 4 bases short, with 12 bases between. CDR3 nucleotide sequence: TGCGCCAGCAGCCAGGGGGACACTTATAATGAAAAACTGTTTTTT. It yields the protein CASSQGDTYNEKLFF.

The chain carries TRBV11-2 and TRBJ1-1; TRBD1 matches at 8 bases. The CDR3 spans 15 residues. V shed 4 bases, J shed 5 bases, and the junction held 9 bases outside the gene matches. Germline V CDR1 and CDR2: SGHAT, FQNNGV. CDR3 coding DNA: TGTGCCAGCAGCTCAGGACAGGGTTATTTAACTGAAGCTTTCTTT. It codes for CASSSGQGYLTEAFF. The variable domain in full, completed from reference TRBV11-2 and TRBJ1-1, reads EAGVAQSPRYKIIEKRQSVAFWCNPISGHATLYWYQQILGQGPKLLIQFQNNGVVDDSQLPKDRFSAERLKGVDSTLKIQPAKLEDSAVYLCASSSGQGYLTEAFFGQGTRLTVV.

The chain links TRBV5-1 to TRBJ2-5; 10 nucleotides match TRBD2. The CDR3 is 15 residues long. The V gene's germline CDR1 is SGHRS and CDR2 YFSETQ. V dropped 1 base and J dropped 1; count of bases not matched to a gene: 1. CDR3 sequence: CASSLTSGAQETQYF. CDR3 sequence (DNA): TGCGCCAGCAGCTTGACTAGCGGGGCCCAAGAGACCCAGTACTTC.

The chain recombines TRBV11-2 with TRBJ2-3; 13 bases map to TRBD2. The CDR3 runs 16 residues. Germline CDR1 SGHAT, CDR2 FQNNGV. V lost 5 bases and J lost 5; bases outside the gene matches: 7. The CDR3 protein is CASSVRLAGGGDTQYF. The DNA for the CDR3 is TGTGCCAGCAGCGTCCGACTAGCGGGGGGAGGAGATACGCAGTATTTT.